The T cell receptor beta chain under discussion was sequenced for a study of Graves' ophthalmopathy and Graves' hyperthyroidism (dated by TCRdb to the late 2010s). Looking at the study overall: Hyperthyroidism was defined as stable when no progression to ophthalmopathy occurred within 18 months of follow-up. The study used TCR beta repertoire signatures to distinguish Graves' ophthalmopathy from Graves' hyperthyroidism and to predict progression to ophthalmopathy. In total, 135 blood samples were TCR-sequenced: approximately 42 ophthalmopathy, roughly 80 hyperthyroidism and approximately 17 hyperthyroidism-to-ophthalmopathy patients. To explore V-J signatures that distinguish ophthalmopathy from hyperthyroidism, a discovery set of under 110 patients was enrolled, made up of some 41 with ophthalmopathy and some 56 with stable hyperthyroidism. An independent validation cohort was composed of around 19 hyperthyroidism patients and around 16 patients who later progressed from hyperthyroidism to ophthalmopathy. In five or six hyperthyroidism patients, the T-cell repertoires found in thyroid tissue were compared with those found in blood. Following sample collection, hyperthyroidism patients were given methimazole at a starting dose of 30 mg daily, and ophthalmopathy patients were given high-dose intravenous methylprednisolone.

This clonotype came up many times. What antigen it recognizes has not been identified. One base away there is no much larger clone; base qualities are not given. What the research found in general, with its limitations: In validation, the model predicted ophthalmopathy progression with 70.59% sensitivity and about 77% specificity; some 13 predicted patients were CT-confirmed with GO in a median of about 7.1 months. Among expanded thyroid clonotypes with frequency above 0.001, most also showed up in blood, which suggests that blood repertoires may reflect the thyroid immune response. No statistical method was used to set the sample size in advance, and the investigators knew which group each participant was assigned to. In cross-validation, the 13-signature model distinguished ophthalmopathy from stable hyperthyroidism with approximately 90% sensitivity and about 81% specificity, while in the test set the corresponding values were about 79% and 69%.

As encoded in the germline V gene, CDR1 is SGHRS while CDR2 is YFSETQ. Reading from cysteine to phenylalanine, the CDR3 counts 14 amino acids. CDR3 DNA is the only sequence kept; it has 42 bases, read in frame from the first base. V is reduced by 4 bases and J by 1 base, leaving a spacing of 11 bases between them. Hyperthyroidism patients were newly diagnosed, were aged 18 to 65 years, and had a disease duration under 2 months. Patients with other autoimmune diseases, uncontrolled infections, pregnancy or lactation were excluded from the study. Clinical symptoms, serum thyroxine, TRAb, thyroid ultrasound and orbital computed tomography formed the basis of the diagnosis. Trizol reagent was used to extract the total RNA, and its quality was then checked on an Agilent 2100 Bioanalyzer. TCR beta CDR3 regions were amplified from RNA transcripts for repertoire sequencing. HTBI primers and the Qiagen OneStep RT-PCR kit were used in a first-round RT-PCR, which was followed by a second-round multiplex PCR, size selection and purification. Sequencing of the libraries was carried out on an Illumina HiSeq2000 in paired-end mode with 100 bp reads. For the original study's pipeline: Reads were processed with SOAPnuke, discarding reads with adapters, uncalled bases, mean Phred below 15, or no exact constant-primer or identifier match. COPE v1.2.5 was used to merge the high-quality paired reads. Each unique nucleotide sequence was treated as a clonotype, and MiTCR v1.1 was used to align the clonotypes to the IMGT TRB V, D and J references. The analysis was limited to V-J combinations with a frequency above 0.0001, which together covered approximately 99% of the repertoires. A TCR clonal expansion and chaos score per V-J combination was defined as the ratio of F50 clonal expansion to chaos observed in the TCRdist matrix. Welch's t-statistics and random forest were used to reduce features to about a dozen V-J combinations, which were fed into a naive Bayes classifier. The Morisita-Horn index was used to measure how similar the thyroid and blood repertoires were. TCRdb trimmed public reads at Q25 via fastp, called clones via MiXCR and kept in-frame beta chains. Records with the same CDR3 protein are collapsed into one entry carrying the most frequent genes and DNA. Clone size and V and J calls follow TCRdb, not the original study. The sample records 900,000 to 1,200,000 distinct CDR3 sequences, less than 45% of which are singletons. 8.5% to 14% of the sample is held by the ten biggest clonotypes.

The source material was peripheral blood or thyroid tissue (not recorded which). This TCR was sampled from an adult man with Graves' hyperthyroidism. The chain joins TRBV5-1 to TRBJ1-1; a tentative D call is TRBD1 (6 bases match). The nucleotides read TGCGCCAGCAGCCAACGGGGACAGAACACTGAAGCTTTCTTT. It translates to CASSQRGQNTEAFF.